These 7 T cell receptor beta chains came from one sample sequenced in a study of blood T cell dynamics during melanoma immunotherapy. Time point meaning: pre-treatment baseline. Repertoires were generated with immunoSEQ multiplex PCR, while TCRdb's copy carries only in-frame clones and drops some. This sample has about 4,700 clones, with roughly 96% found just once. The sample was effector memory CD8+ T cells from blood, taken from a patient treated with checkpoint blockade. The receptors come from a human donor with melanoma.

The chain joins TRBV9 to TRBJ2-3, with a tentative D call TRBD1 (6 bases). The CDR3 length is 14 residues. Trimming shortened V by 4 bases and J by 0 bases, and 9 bases separated the two germline ends. In germline, CDR1 is SGDLS, CDR2 YYNGEE. CDR3 sequence: CASSTGSSTDTQYF. CDR3 nucleotides: TGTGCCAGCAGCACAGGGTCTAGCACAGATACGCAGTATTTT.

Here the CDR3 DNA reads TGTGCCAGCAGCTTTCTCCCTGAAGCTTTCTTT. It is translated as CASSFLPEAFF. The chain combines TRBV7-9 with TRBJ1-1; D is uncertain. Germline V gene sequence: CDR1 SEHNR, CDR2 FQNEAQ (reference sequence). V dropped 3 bases and J dropped 6 bases, with 5 bases sitting between them. CDR3 length equals 11 residues.

The CDR3 sequence: CARRQAPYHEQYF. Here the CDR3 DNA reads TGTGCCAGAAGGCAGGCCCCCTATCACGAGCAGTACTTC. This sequence joins TRBV5-3 and TRBJ2-7; D is undetermined. TRBV5-3 is filed as an ORF, its function uncertain. The CDR3 length is 13 residues. Trimming took off 5 bases at V and 5 bases at J, with 14 bases between the two ends.

The chain recombines TRBV28 with TRBJ2-1; a possible D gene is TRBD2 (6 bases). Germline assignment: CDR1 MDHEN and CDR2 SYDVKM. This CDR3 is 11 amino acids long. V was clipped by 3 bases and J by 10 bases, with 7 bases between them. In DNA form, the CDR3 reads TGTGCCAGCAGTTTCGGGAGAGAGCAGTTCTTC. Translated, it gives CASSFGREQFF.

This sequence joins TRBV5-6 and TRBJ2-7; D is ambiguous. V lost 4 bases and J 6 bases, leaving 11 bases between the germline ends. This CDR3 has 12 residues. CDR1 is SGHDT, CDR2 YYEEEE, per germline. The CDR3 spells CASSIATFEQYF. The CDR3 DNA follows: TGTGCCAGCAGCATCGCTACCTTCGAGCAGTACTTC.

This chain uses TRBV23-1 with TRBJ2-3, with 9 positions matching TRBD1. TRBV23-1 is reported as an ORF; its role is uncertain. There are 17 residues in the CDR3. Trimming took 3 bases from V and 3 from J; bases not matched to a gene: 10. The CDR3 sequence: CASSQPIGDRETDTQYF. Written as DNA, the CDR3 is TGCGCCAGCAGTCAGCCCATTGGGGACAGGGAAACAGATACGCAGTATTTT.

This chain connects TRBV4-1 to TRBJ2-7, with 10 positions matching TRBD1. The germline gives CDR1 MGHRA, CDR2 YSYEKL. The CDR3 has 14 residues. V lost 4 bases, J lost 2 bases, and 2 bases stayed unmatched. This CDR3 is CASSPGTGAYEQYF. For the CDR3, the DNA is TGCGCCAGCAGCCCCGGGACAGGGGCCTACGAGCAGTACTTC.